Listed below are T cell receptor beta chains from one sample, sequenced in a study of CD8+CD57+ T cells in acquired aplastic anemia. TCRdb re-analysed the reads in MiXCR, keeping a single row per CDR3 protein. This table holds some 190,000 distinct CDR3 sequences, just over 45% found once. The sample consisted of sorted CD4+, CD8+, or CD8+CD57+ T cells (not recorded which) from PBMCs. These receptor sequences come from a human donor in good health. CDR3s include the opening cysteine and the closing phenylalanine or tryptophan. A D gene is named only where the DNA matches it firmly. Size is stated for part of the rows, as once, few or many counts, or as a class when the clone is expanded.

V gene	D gene	clone size	J gene	CDR3 DNA	CDR3 protein
TRBV19	TRBD1	many	TRBJ1-1	TGTGCCAGTAGTATGGGGACAGGGGGAACTGAAGCTTTCTTT	CASSMGTGGTEAFF
TRBV18	-	-	TRBJ2-1	TGTGCCAGCCCACCACTGGGGGCCGCTTACAATGAGCAGTTCTTC	CASPPLGAAYNEQFF
TRBV30	-	-	TRBJ1-4	TGTGCCTGGAGTCGAGGCAGCAGGAAACTGTTTTTT	CAWSRGSRKLFF
TRBV29-1	TRBD1	-	TRBJ1-2	TGCAGCGTGCCCGGGACAGGGAATGGCTACACCTTC	CSVPGTGNGYTF
TRBV7-3	TRBD2	-	TRBJ2-1	TGTGCCAGCAGCTCATCGACTAGCGGGACTAATGAGCAGTTCTTC	CASSSSTSGTNEQFF
TRBV25-1	-	-	TRBJ1-2	TGTGCCAGCAGTTTCGGTCTAGGTGGCTACACCTTC	CASSFGLGGYTF
TRBV5-1	-	many	TRBJ2-6	TGCGCCAGCAGCTTAACTACAGGGACCTCTGGGGCCAACGTCCTGACTTTC	CASSLTTGTSGANVLTF
TRBV24-1	TRBD1	many	TRBJ1-2	TGTGCCACCAGTGGACCCCTACAGGGGAGCTATGGCTACACCTTC	CATSGPLQGSYGYTF
TRBV6-1	-	many	TRBJ2-7	TGTGCCAGCAGTGAATGGGCCGGGAAATACGAGCAGTACTTC	CASSEWAGKYEQYF
TRBV7-2	-	-	TRBJ1-2	TGTGCCAGCAGCTCCGGGACCATCTATGGCTACACCTTC	CASSSGTIYGYTF
TRBV18	TRBD1	-	TRBJ2-1	TGTGCCAGCTTCGACAGGGGGGGTGCTCTTGAGCAGTTCTTC	CASFDRGGALEQFF
TRBV7-2	-	many	TRBJ2-5	TGTGCCAGCAGCCCCGACCCGCTAGCAGGGGAGACCCAGTACTTC	CASSPDPLAGETQYF
TRBV2	-	-	TRBJ1-6	TGTGCCAGCATTGGGACGAGTGGCCGTAATTCACCCCTCCACTTT	CASIGTSGRNSPLHF
TRBV24-1	TRBD1	few	TRBJ2-5	TGTGCCACCTTAAAACAGGGGGAACACCAAGAGACCCAGTACTTC	CATLKQGEHQETQYF